The present T cell receptor (beta chain) was sequenced within a study of blood T cell repertoires in COVID-19. Measured with immunoSEQ multiplex PCR; TCRdb has only the in-frame clones, and not every one. The table shows fewer than 450,000 clones, with roughly 90% occurring only once. Seattle patients were enrolled while actively infected and followed longitudinally. The clonotype originates from a woman between 70 and 85 years old with COVID-19, enrolled during active disease. The sequenced material came from peripheral blood.

CDR3 amino acids: CASSYSPRAYEQYF. The CDR3 DNA is TGTGCCAGCAGTTACTCGCCGCGGGCCTACGAGCAGTACTTC. The rearrangement joins TRBV6-6 to TRBJ2-7; perhaps TRBD2 as D (5 bases). The germline CDR1 and CDR2 sequences are MNHNY and SVGAGI (reference sequence). The CDR3 runs 14 residues. V shed 0 bases and J shed 2 bases, with 8 bases lying between them.